This T cell receptor (beta chain) derives from a study of monozygotic twins with inflammatory bowel disease. Germline CDR1 and CDR2: SGHRS and YFSETQ. This CDR3 region has 15 residues. In the case of this clonotype: Its matching antigen is unknown.

The TCR libraries each used total RNA (roughly 4,000 ng per library). From the 5' RACE reads, TCRdb lists one entry per CDR3 protein and no DNA. In all, the sample yields roughly 150,000 distinct CDR3 sequences. Broader study findings: Background noise in patient repertoires may stem from differing immunosuppressive treatments.

The specimen sequenced was blood. The gene calls are TRBV5-1 and TRBJ1-4; as DNA is missing, the TRBD1 call by TCRdb cannot be tested. This TCR was recovered from a human donor with ulcerative colitis or Crohn's disease, or a healthy co-twin of an affected twin (not recorded which). The CDR3: CASSLIQGQYEKLFF.